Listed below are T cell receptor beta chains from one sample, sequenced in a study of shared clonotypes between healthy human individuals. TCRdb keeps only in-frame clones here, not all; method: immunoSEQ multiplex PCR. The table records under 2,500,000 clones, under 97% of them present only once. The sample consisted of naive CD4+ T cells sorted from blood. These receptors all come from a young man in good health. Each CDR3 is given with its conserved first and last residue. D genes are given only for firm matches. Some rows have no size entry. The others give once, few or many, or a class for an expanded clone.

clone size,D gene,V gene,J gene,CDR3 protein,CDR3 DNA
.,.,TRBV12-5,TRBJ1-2,CASGLDSNYGYTF,TGTGCTAGTGGTTTGGACAGTAACTATGGCTACACCTTC
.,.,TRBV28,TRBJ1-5,CASSLGNQPQHF,TGTGCCAGCAGTCTGGGCAATCAGCCCCAGCATTTT
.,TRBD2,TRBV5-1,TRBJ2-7,CASSSTSGGYEQYF,TGCGCCAGCAGCTCTACTAGCGGGGGCTACGAGCAGTACTTC
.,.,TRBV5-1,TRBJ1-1,CASSPTGANTEAFF,TGCGCCAGCAGCCCGACAGGCGCGAACACTGAAGCTTTCTTT
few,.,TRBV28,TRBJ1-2,CASSLIGYGYTF,TGTGCCAGCAGTTTAATAGGTTATGGCTACACCTTC
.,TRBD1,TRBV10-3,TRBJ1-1,CAISLNRGDTEAFF,TGTGCCATCAGTCTAAACAGGGGGGACACTGAAGCTTTCTTT
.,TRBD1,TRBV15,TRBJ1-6,CATSRAQTGDGSPLHF,TGTGCCACCAGCAGAGCCCAGACAGGGGACGGTTCACCCCTCCACTTT
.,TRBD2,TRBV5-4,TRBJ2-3,CASSLGTSVGADTQYF,TGTGCCAGCAGCTTGGGGACTAGCGTTGGGGCAGATACGCAGTATTTT
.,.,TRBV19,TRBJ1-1,CASRQGPEAFF,TGTGCCAGTAGACAGGGCCCTGAAGCTTTCTTT
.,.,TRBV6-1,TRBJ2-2,CASRRQGDTGELFF,TGTGCCAGCAGGAGGCAGGGCGATACCGGGGAGCTGTTTTTT
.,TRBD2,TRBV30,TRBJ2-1,CAWSVGLADNEQFF,TGTGCCTGGAGTGTCGGTCTAGCGGACAATGAGCAGTTCTTC
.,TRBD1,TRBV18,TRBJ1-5,CASSPQGASNQPQHF,TGTGCCAGCTCTCCACAGGGGGCGAGCAATCAGCCCCAGCATTTT
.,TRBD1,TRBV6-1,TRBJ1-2,CASSEGQGARYGYTF,TGTGCCAGCAGTGAAGGGCAGGGGGCCCGCTATGGCTACACCTTC
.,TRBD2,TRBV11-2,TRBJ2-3,CASSLSGRSTDTQYF,TGTGCCAGCAGCTTAAGCGGGAGGAGCACAGATACGCAGTATTTT
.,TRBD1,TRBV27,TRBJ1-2,CASRSSAGGGGYTF,TGTGCCAGCAGATCCTCGGCAGGGGGTGGAGGCTACACCTTC
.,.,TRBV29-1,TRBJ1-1,CSVEASLNTEAFF,TGCAGCGTTGAAGCGTCCCTGAACACTGAAGCTTTCTTT
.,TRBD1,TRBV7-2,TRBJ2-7,CASSLGQASYEQYF,TGTGCCAGCAGCTTGGGACAGGCCTCCTACGAGCAGTACTTC
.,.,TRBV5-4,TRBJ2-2,CASSFPGGTGELFF,TGTGCCAGCAGCTTTCCCGGCGGAACCGGGGAGCTGTTTTTT
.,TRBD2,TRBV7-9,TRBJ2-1,CASSLGLAGNEQFF,TGTGCCAGCAGCTTGGGTCTAGCGGGCAATGAGCAGTTCTTC
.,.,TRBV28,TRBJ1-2,CASSFGQGHYGYTF,TGTGCCAGCAGTTTCGGGCAGGGGCACTATGGCTACACCTTC
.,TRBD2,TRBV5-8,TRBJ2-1,CASSPGLAGKALLYNEQFF,TGTGCCAGCAGCCCCGGACTAGCGGGGAAAGCCCTCCTCTACAATGAGCAGTTCTTC
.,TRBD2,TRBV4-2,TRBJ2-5,CASSQDPLSGGQETQYF,TGTGCCAGCAGCCAAGACCCCCTTAGCGGGGGCCAAGAGACCCAGTACTTC
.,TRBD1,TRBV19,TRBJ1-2,CATRAKGGGGYGYTF,TGTGCCACACGGGCAAAAGGGGGCGGTGGCTATGGCTACACCTTC
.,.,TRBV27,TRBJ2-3,CASRTATDTQYF,TGTGCCAGCAGAACCGCCACAGATACGCAGTATTTT
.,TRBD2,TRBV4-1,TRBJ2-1,CASSQDSAGGANEQFF,TGCGCCAGCAGCCAAGATTCGGCGGGGGGGGCGAATGAGCAGTTCTTC
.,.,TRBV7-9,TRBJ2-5,CASTPGDLQETQYF,TGTGCCAGCACACCCGGGGACTTACAAGAGACCCAGTACTTC
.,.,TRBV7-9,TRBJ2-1,CASSLKTAVPEQFF,TGTGCCAGCAGCTTAAAGACAGCGGTGCCTGAGCAGTTCTTC
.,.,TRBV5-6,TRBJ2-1,CASSSEGFRFF,TGTGCCAGCAGCTCTGAGGGGTTCCGGTTCTTC
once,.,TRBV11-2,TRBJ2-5,CASSAPLGPQETQYF,TGTGCCAGCAGCGCCCCGCTCGGACCACAAGAGACCCAGTACTTC
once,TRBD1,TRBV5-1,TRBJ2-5,CASSLGDRDKETQYF,TGCGCCAGCAGCTTGGGGGACAGGGACAAAGAGACCCAGTACTTC
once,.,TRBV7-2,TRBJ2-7,CASSPLGAVSSYEQYF,TGTGCCAGCAGCCCTCTGGGAGCGGTTAGCTCCTACGAGCAGTACTTC
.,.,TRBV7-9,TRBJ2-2,CASSFPNTGELFF,TGTGCCAGCAGCTTTCCTAACACCGGGGAGCTGTTTTTT
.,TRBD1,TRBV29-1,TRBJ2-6,CSVESGTGRSGANVLTF,TGCAGCGTTGAAAGTGGGACAGGACGTTCTGGGGCCAACGTCCTGACTTTC
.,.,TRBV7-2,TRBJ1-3,CASRVDEMVLGNTIYF,TGTGCCAGCAGGGTGGATGAGATGGTCTTGGGAAACACCATATATTTT
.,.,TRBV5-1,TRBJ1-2,CASSLFGDEGYTF,TGCGCCAGCAGCTTGTTCGGGGATGAGGGCTACACCTTC
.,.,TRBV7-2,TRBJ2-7,CASRGRGRNEQYF,TGTGCCAGCAGGGGGAGGGGGAGGAACGAGCAGTACTTC
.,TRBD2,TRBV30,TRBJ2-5,CAWSVWAREGTQYF,TGTGCCTGGAGTGTATGGGCCCGGGAGGGGACCCAGTACTTC
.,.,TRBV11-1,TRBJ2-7,CASSTSGDHSYEQYF,TGTGCCAGCAGCACCAGTGGGGACCACTCCTACGAGCAGTACTTC
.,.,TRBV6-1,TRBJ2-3,CASSDRLARTDTQYF,TGTGCCAGCAGTGATAGGCTAGCCCGCACAGATACGCAGTATTTT
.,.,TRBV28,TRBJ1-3,CASSPSGSGNTIYF,TGTGCCAGCAGTCCGTCGGGGTCTGGAAACACCATATATTTT
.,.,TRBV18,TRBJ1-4,CASSPPGYVQGLSTNEKLFF,TGTGCCAGCTCACCACCGGGATATGTACAGGGTCTTTCAACTAATGAAAAACTGTTTTTT
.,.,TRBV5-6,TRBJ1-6,CASSFWAGSGSPLHF,TGTGCCAGCAGCTTCTGGGCAGGGAGTGGTTCACCCCTCCACTTT
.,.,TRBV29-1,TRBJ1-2,CSVAPGNYGYTF,TGCAGCGTTGCCCCAGGGAACTATGGCTACACCTTC
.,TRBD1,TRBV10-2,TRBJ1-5,CASNDAGQGYNQPQHF,TGCGCCAGCAACGACGCTGGACAGGGGTACAATCAGCCCCAGCATTTT
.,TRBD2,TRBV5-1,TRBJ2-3,CASSLTSGGRDTQYF,TGCGCCAGCAGCTTGACTAGCGGGGGGCGAGATACGCAGTATTTT